Each of the 29 T cell receptor beta chains below was sequenced from the same sample in a study of low-dose radiotherapy and immunotherapy resistance in tumors. TRAV- and TRBV-specific primers, spanning alpha and beta chains, primed first-strand cDNA. The authors ran 20 PCR cycles to amplify TCRs with a constant-region primer and V-primer adapter. TCRdb re-called the reads through MiXCR, storing one row per CDR3 protein. The data show more than 50,000 distinct CDR3 sequences, with around 25% seen just once and approximately 5.7% held by the top ten. Time point denoted: before trial treatment. Sequencing used PBMCs, obtained before treatment. The source is a male donor with prostate cancer.

The rearrangement links TRBV4-2 to TRBJ2-1, with 12 bases matching TRBD2. This CDR3 contains 16 residues. With 5 bases clipped from V and 0 bases from J, the junction kept 2 bases outside the gene matches. Germline assignment: CDR1 LGHNA and CDR2 YNFKEQ. The CDR3 DNA follows: TGTGCCAGCAGCACTAGCGGGGGGTCCTCCTACAATGAGCAGTTCTTC. Translating gives CASSTSGGSSYNEQFF.

The rearrangement uses TRBV28 and TRBJ2-2; TRBD2 matches 11 bases. CDR3 length: 15 amino acids. CDR1 and CDR2 (germline): MDHEN, SYDVKM. CDR3 amino acids: CAISLAGGSSGELFF. CDR3 DNA: TGTGCTATCAGTTTAGCGGGAGGGAGCTCCGGGGAGCTGTTTTTT.

This clonotype was seen repeatedly, ten times or more. This chain uses TRBV7-9 with TRBJ2-7; 8 bases map to TRBD1. The CDR3 contains 15 residues. Per the germline V gene, CDR1 is SEHNR and CDR2 is FQNEAQ (reference sequence). V lost 0 bases, J lost 6 bases, and 7 bases stayed unmatched. The CDR3 nucleotides are TGTGCCAGCAGCTTAGCCGGGACAGGAGGAAGCGAGCAGTACTTC. It encodes CASSLAGTGGSEQYF.

Ten or more counts support this clonotype. The rearrangement joins TRBV6-6 to TRBJ2-5, with TRBD2 matching 9 bases. Germline V gene data show CDR1 as MNHNY and CDR2 as SVGAGI (reference sequence). The CDR3 runs 17 residues. The V segment lost 0 bases and the J segment 5 bases; nucleotides outside the gene matches: 10. The CDR3 here is CASSYSMGAGGIETQYF. The CDR3 nucleotides are TGTGCCAGCAGTTACTCGATGGGCGCGGGAGGGATTGAGACCCAGTACTTC.

This clonotype appeared once. V usage is TRBV28 and J usage is TRBJ1-6, with D maybe TRBD1 (5 bases). Trimming removed 5 bases at V and 5 bases at J, with 13 bases between. In germline, CDR1 is MDHEN, CDR2 SYDVKM. CDR3 length: 15 amino acids. The chain's CDR3 is CASSRADSDNSPLHF. The CDR3, as DNA: TGTGCCAGCAGTCGAGCTGACAGCGATAATTCACCCCTCCACTTT.

The sample holds many counts of this clonotype. The rearrangement joins TRBV7-6 to TRBJ2-3; D unclear. The ends were cut back, 5 bases at V and 3 bases at J, with 6 bases in the middle. Looked up from germline, CDR1 is SGHVS and CDR2 is FNYEAQ. The CDR3 is 12 amino acids. The CDR3 DNA follows: TGTGCCAGCAGCGGTTGGACAGATACGCAGTATTTT. Translated: CASSGWTDTQYF.

The gene calls are TRBV3-1 and TRBJ1-1, with no clear D. CDR1 and CDR2 from the germline V gene are LGHDT and YNNKEL (reference sequence). The CDR3 runs to 12 residues. V lost 1 base to trimming and J lost 6 bases, with 6 bases between them. The CDR3 spells CASSQVDAEAFF. DNA of the CDR3: TGTGCCAGCAGCCAAGTCGACGCTGAAGCTTTCTTT.

Note on this clonotype: A far bigger clonotype differs at one base, so this is likely a read error. The J gene is TRBJ2-1, the V gene TRBV5-4; D remains unclear. The V end lost 0 bases, the J end lost 10 bases, and 14 bases lay between the germline ends. Looked up from germline, CDR1 is SGHNT and CDR2 is YYREEE (reference sequence). This CDR3 is built from 14 residues. The CDR3 nucleotides read TGTGCCAGCAGCTTGGAGAAAGGAAGGAACGAGCAGTTCTTC. Amino acid sequence: CASSLEKGRNEQFF. Full variable domain (rest looked up from reference TRBV5-4 and TRBJ2-1): ETGVTQSPTHLIKTRGQQVTLRCSSQSGHNTVSWYQQALGQGPQFIFQYYREEENGRGNFPPRFSGLQFPNYSSELNVNALELDDSALYLCASSLEKGRNEQFFGPGTRLTVL.

Many counts were recorded for this clonotype. The V call is TRBV30, the J call TRBJ2-7, with D unclear. V was trimmed by 0 bases and J by 0 bases, leaving 12 bases between them. From germline, CDR1 is GTSNPN and CDR2 SVGIG (reference sequence). The CDR3 runs to 15 residues. In DNA, the CDR3 is TGTGCCTGGAGTGTAGCCAGGACGGTCTCCTACGAGCAGTACTTC. Its translation is CAWSVARTVSYEQYF. Drawing the rest from reference TRBV30 and TRBJ2-7, the complete variable domain is SQTIHQWPATLVQPVGSPLSLECTVEGTSNPNLYWYRQAAGRGLQLLFYSVGIGQISSEVPQNLSASRPQDRQFILSSKKLLLSDSGFYLCAWSVARTVSYEQYFGPGTRLTVT.

This clonotype was recorded at least ten times. V and J are TRBV9 and TRBJ2-5; 10 bases agree with TRBD2. The V segment lost 4 bases and the J segment 2 bases; nucleotides outside the gene matches: 2. The CDR3 has 14 residues. Germline V lookup: CDR1 SGDLS, CDR2 YYNGEE. The CDR3: CASSQAGGQETQYF. The CDR3 bases are TGTGCCAGCAGCCAAGCGGGGGGGCAAGAGACCCAGTACTTC.

This clonotype was observed many times. The gene calls are TRBV2 and TRBJ2-7; D may correspond to TRBD1 or TRBD2 (5 bases each). Germline V gene lookup returns CDR1 SNHLY and CDR2 FYNNEI. V was shortened by 7 bases and J by 4 bases, with 11 bases between the two germline ends. This CDR3 is 12 amino acids long. The CDR3 here is CASTERGYEQYF. CDR3 in DNA: TGTGCCAGCACAGAGAGGGGTTACGAGCAGTACTTC.

This clonotype was recorded many times. The genes are TRBV19 and TRBJ2-7; D is possibly TRBD1 (6 bases). CDR1 LNHDA and CDR2 SQIVND come from the germline V gene (reference sequence). The V and J ends lost 2 bases and 0 bases respectively, with 11 bases between them. The CDR3 sequence is 15 residues long. CDR3 loop: CASSISTQGSYEQYF. The CDR3, as DNA: TGTGCCAGTAGTATATCCACACAGGGCTCCTACGAGCAGTACTTC.

The table lists this clonotype with many counts. The genes are TRBV2 and TRBJ2-4; TRBD1 agrees at 10 bases. Germline assignment: CDR1 SNHLY and CDR2 FYNNEI. The CDR3 has 15 amino acids. The ends lost 3 bases at V and 7 bases at J; junction bases unmatched: 6. The CDR3 spells CASSETGGANNIQYF. CDR3 DNA: TGTGCCAGCAGTGAGACAGGGGGCGCGAATAACATTCAGTACTTC. The entire variable domain, with the rest obtained from reference TRBV2 and TRBJ2-4, is as follows: EPEVTQTPSHQVTQMGQEVILRCVPISNHLYFYWYRQILGQKVEFLVSFYNNEISEKSEIFDDQFSVERPDGSNFTLKIRSTKLEDSAMYFCASSETGGANNIQYFGAGTRLSVL.

This clonotype appeared many times. The chain joins TRBV2 to TRBJ2-4; 8 nucleotides match TRBD2. Germline CDR1 and CDR2: SNHLY and FYNNEI. The CDR3 is 14 residues long. V shed 7 bases, J shed 5 bases, and the junction held 7 bases outside the gene matches. The CDR3 region is CASNTGLAENIQYF. The CDR3 region has the DNA TGTGCCAGCAATACCGGACTAGCAGAAAACATTCAGTACTTC.

This clonotype was detected a few times. This sequence may be a read error, since a much larger clone differs from it by one base. The missing conserved phenylalanine or tryptophan at the end of this CDR3 makes a read error likely. This sequence joins TRBV28 and TRBJ2-7; no clear D gene. Germline V lookup: CDR1 MDHEN, CDR2 SYDVKM. The CDR3 is 12 residues long. V lost 5 bases, J lost 0 bases, and 5 bases lay in between. CDR3 nucleotide sequence: TGTGCCAGCAGTGTCCCCTCCTACGAGCAGTACTGC. This gives the protein CASSVPSYEQYC.

This clonotype was found many times. This sequence joins TRBV2 and TRBJ1-3; 7 nucleotides align to TRBD1. CDR1 is SNHLY, CDR2 FYNNEI, per germline. The CDR3 has 15 amino acids. After removal of 6 bases from V and 4 bases from J, the junction contained 9 bases not matched to a gene. The CDR3 coding sequence is TGTGCCAGCAGCCGCCACAGGGGTGAAGGAAACACCATATATTTT. It translates to CASSRHRGEGNTIYF.

The J gene is TRBJ2-1, the V gene TRBV7-9, with a tentative D call TRBD1 (6 bases). V lost 4 bases, J lost 7 bases, and 14 bases lay in between. There are 14 residues in the CDR3. Germline V gives CDR1 SEHNR, CDR2 FQNEAQ (reference sequence). This CDR3 reads CASSYRTELNEQFF. CDR3 coding DNA: TGTGCCAGCAGCTACCGGACAGAGCTGAATGAGCAGTTCTTC.

This chain connects TRBV4-1 to TRBJ2-7; 9 positions match TRBD1. J was trimmed by 0 bases and V by 3 bases; bases with no gene match: 6. The CDR3 extends over 16 amino acids. Germline loops: CDR1 MGHRA, CDR2 YSYEKL. As DNA, the CDR3 is TGCGCCAGCAGCCAGCCCTGGGGACAGGGCTCCTACGAGCAGTACTTC. Translation gives CASSQPWGQGSYEQYF.

This clonotype came up many times. CDR3 sequence reads: CASSDGGRAGTGELFF. In DNA, the CDR3 is TGTGCCAGCAGTGATGGCGGGAGGGCCGGGACCGGGGAGCTGTTTTTT. The chain is built from TRBV2 and TRBJ2-2, with 9 nucleotides matching TRBD2. With 3 bases clipped from V and 5 bases from J, the junction kept 7 bases outside the gene matches. The CDR3 contains 16 residues. CDR1 and CDR2 (germline): SNHLY, FYNNEI.

This clonotype was observed a few times. V usage is TRBV9 and J usage is TRBJ2-1; 11 bases are shared with TRBD2. J gave up 8 bases and V 0 bases, and 10 bases lay outside the gene matches. Germline V lookup: CDR1 SGDLS, CDR2 YYNGEE. The CDR3 totals 17 residues. The CDR3 is CASSVGGSGGANHEQFF. The CDR3 DNA follows: TGTGCCAGCAGCGTAGGGGGTAGCGGGGGGGCTAACCATGAGCAGTTCTTC.

This clonotype showed up many times. The chain has TRBV27 and TRBJ1-5; weak D call: TRBD1 (6 bases). This CDR3 has 17 amino acids. Germline values: CDR1 MNHEY, CDR2 SMNVEV (reference sequence). Trimming took off 5 bases at V and 0 bases at J, with 17 bases between the two ends. CDR3 residues: CASSARTGLGSNQPQHF. The CDR3, as DNA: TGTGCCAGCAGTGCTCGAACAGGGTTGGGTAGCAATCAGCCCCAGCATTTT.

This clonotype was detected ten times or more. This rearrangement joins TRBV3-1 to TRBJ2-3, with TRBD2 identical over 8 bases. CDR1 and CDR2 from the germline V gene are LGHDT and YNNKEL (reference sequence). The CDR3 sequence is 16 residues long. The trim removed 1 base at V and 4 bases at J, leaving 7 bases unmatched. The CDR3 DNA reads as TGTGCCAGCAGCCAAGCGGGCGGGGGGCGGTCAGATACGCAGTATTTT. Protein product: CASSQAGGGRSDTQYF.

The table lists this clonotype with many counts. The rearrangement uses TRBV19 and TRBJ2-1; a weak D match, TRBD2 (6 bases). Germline V gene data show CDR1 as LNHDA and CDR2 as SQIVND (reference sequence). CDR3 size: 14 residues. V was cut by 6 bases and J by 5 bases, with 14 bases left in between. The CDR3 DNA is TGTGCCAGTAGCCGCGGGACTCCTAACAATGAGCAGTTCTTC. Translating gives CASSRGTPNNEQFF.

This clonotype was recorded many times. CDR3: CASSLVKRTFYNEQFF. The CDR3 DNA reads as TGTGCCAGCAGCCTGGTTAAGCGGACCTTTTACAATGAGCAGTTCTTC. The gene calls are TRBV14 and TRBJ2-1, with D maybe TRBD2 (5 bases). V gave up 4 bases and J gave up 4 bases, with 17 bases separating them. Per the germline V gene, CDR1 is SGHDN and CDR2 is FVKESK. The CDR3 is 16 residues long.

As concerns this clonotype: It is likely a read error: a sequence one base away is far more abundant. This chain connects TRBV5-1 to TRBJ2-1; D unresolved. The V gene lost 0 bases and the J gene lost 10 bases, with 17 bases spanning the gap. The CDR3 totals 15 residues. Germline V gene sequence: CDR1 SGHRS, CDR2 YFSETQ. CDR3 residues: CASSLDGSLIYEQFF. CDR3 sequence (DNA): TGCGCCAGCAGCTTGGACGGATCACTGATCTACGAGCAGTTCTTC.

This clonotype was counted many times. The chain couples TRBV5-1 to TRBJ1-1, with unresolved D. V lost 7 bases to trimming and J lost 8 bases, with 21 bases between them. The length of the CDR3 is 14 residues. Germline CDR1 is SGHRS and CDR2 is YFSETQ. For the CDR3, the DNA is TGCGCCAGCGGAGATACCGGATCGACGGTCGAAGCTTTCTTT. It yields the protein CASGDTGSTVEAFF.

This chain connects TRBV13 to TRBJ1-2; D remains unclear. The CDR3 consists of 13 residues. Germline V CDR1 and CDR2: PRHDT, FYEKMQ (reference sequence). V dropped 0 bases and J dropped 4 bases, with 6 bases sitting between them. This CDR3 reads CASSLGGFYGYTF. CDR3 DNA: TGTGCCAGCAGCTTAGGCGGGTTCTATGGCTACACCTTC.

V usage is TRBV7-8 and J usage is TRBJ2-5, with 12 nucleotides matching TRBD1. From germline, CDR1 is SGHVS and CDR2 FQNEAQ. J was trimmed by 4 bases and V by 5 bases; bases with no gene match: 11. This CDR3 spans 17 amino acids. This CDR3 reads CASSLDIGTGGRETQYF. CDR3 coding DNA: TGTGCCAGCAGCCTCGATATCGGGACAGGGGGCAGAGAGACCCAGTACTTC.

With respect to this clonotype: With only one base between it and a far larger clone, this is likely a read error. The chain has TRBV28 and TRBJ2-1; D is unresolved. The germline V gene has CDR1 MDHEN and CDR2 SYDVKM. The CDR3 is 15 amino acids. V was cut by 6 bases and J by 10 bases, with 22 bases left in between. CDR3 in DNA: TGTGCCAGCAGCTCCCCCATCCCCACATACTACGAGCAGTTCTTC. Protein: CASSSPIPTYYEQFF.